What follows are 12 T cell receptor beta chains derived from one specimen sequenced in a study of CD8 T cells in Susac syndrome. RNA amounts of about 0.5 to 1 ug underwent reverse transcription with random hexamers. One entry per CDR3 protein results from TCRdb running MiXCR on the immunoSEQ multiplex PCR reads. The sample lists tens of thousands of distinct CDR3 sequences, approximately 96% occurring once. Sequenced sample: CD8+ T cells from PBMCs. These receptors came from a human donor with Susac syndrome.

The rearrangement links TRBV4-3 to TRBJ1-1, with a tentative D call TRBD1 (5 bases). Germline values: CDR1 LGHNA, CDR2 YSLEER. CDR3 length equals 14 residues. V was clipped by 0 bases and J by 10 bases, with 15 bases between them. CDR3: CASSQDMRGPGAFF. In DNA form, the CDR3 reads TGCGCCAGCAGCCAAGATATGAGGGGTCCCGGAGCTTTCTTT.

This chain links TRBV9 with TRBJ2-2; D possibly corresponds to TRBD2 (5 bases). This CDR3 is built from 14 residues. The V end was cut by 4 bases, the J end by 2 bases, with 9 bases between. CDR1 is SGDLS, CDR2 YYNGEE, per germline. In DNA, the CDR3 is TGTGCCAGCAGCCCGGGGAGTAACACCGGGGAGCTGTTTTTT. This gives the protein CASSPGSNTGELFF.

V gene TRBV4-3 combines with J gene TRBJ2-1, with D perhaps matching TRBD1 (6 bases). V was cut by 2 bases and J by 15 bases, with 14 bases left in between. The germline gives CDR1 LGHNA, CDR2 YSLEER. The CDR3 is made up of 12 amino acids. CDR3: CASSQPQGSLFF. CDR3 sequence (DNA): TGCGCCAGCAGCCAACCACAGGGAAGCCTGTTCTTC.

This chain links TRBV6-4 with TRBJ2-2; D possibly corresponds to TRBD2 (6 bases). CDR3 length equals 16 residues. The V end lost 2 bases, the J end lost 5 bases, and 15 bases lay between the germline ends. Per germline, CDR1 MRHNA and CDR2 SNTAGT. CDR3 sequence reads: CASSDSWRGETGELFF. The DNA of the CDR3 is TGTGCCAGCAGTGACAGTTGGCGCGGGGAAACCGGGGAGCTGTTTTTT.

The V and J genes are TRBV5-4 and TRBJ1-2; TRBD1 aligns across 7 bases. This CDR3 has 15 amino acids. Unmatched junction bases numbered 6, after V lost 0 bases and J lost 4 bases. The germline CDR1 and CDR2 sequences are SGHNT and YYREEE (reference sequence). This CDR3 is CASSLAGGTVYGYTF. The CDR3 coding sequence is TGTGCCAGCAGCTTGGCCGGGGGGACAGTCTATGGCTACACCTTC.

Here the CDR3 reads CSVAGDITGELFF. CDR3 bases: TGCAGCGTTGCGGGGGATATCACCGGGGAGCTGTTTTTT. The chain carries TRBV29-1 and TRBJ2-2, with a weak D call TRBD2 (6 bases). CDR1 and CDR2 from the germline V gene are SQVTM and ANQGSEA. This CDR3 has 13 residues. V lost 4 bases, J lost 4 bases, and 10 bases lay in between.

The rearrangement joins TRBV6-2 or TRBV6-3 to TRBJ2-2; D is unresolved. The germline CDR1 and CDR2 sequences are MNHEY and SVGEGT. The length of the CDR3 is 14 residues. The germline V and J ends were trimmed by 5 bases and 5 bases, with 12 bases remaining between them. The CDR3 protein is CASSRQTFTGELFF. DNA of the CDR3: TGTGCCAGCAGTCGGCAGACCTTTACCGGGGAGCTGTTTTTT.

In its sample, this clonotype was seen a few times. The CDR3 DNA sequence: TGCAGCGTTGAAGATGACAGACAAGAGACCCAGTACTTC. This encodes CSVEDDRQETQYF. This chain connects TRBV29-1 to TRBJ2-5; tentative D call: TRBD1 (5 bases). The CDR3 is 13 amino acids. The germline V gene has CDR1 SQVTM and CDR2 ANQGSEA. V was clipped by 0 bases and J by 2 bases, with 7 bases between them.

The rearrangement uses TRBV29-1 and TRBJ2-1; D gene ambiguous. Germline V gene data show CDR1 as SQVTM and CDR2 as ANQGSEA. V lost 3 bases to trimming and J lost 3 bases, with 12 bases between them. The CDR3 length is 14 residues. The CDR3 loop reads CSVDGDGNYNEQFF. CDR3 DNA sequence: TGCAGCGTTGACGGAGACGGAAACTACAATGAGCAGTTCTTC.

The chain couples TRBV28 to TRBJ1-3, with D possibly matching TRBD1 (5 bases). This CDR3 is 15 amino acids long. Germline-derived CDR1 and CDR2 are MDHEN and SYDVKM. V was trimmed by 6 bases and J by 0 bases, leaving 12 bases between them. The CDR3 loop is CASRLQGNSGNTIYF. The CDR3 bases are TGTGCCAGCAGACTTCAGGGCAACTCTGGAAACACCATATATTTT.

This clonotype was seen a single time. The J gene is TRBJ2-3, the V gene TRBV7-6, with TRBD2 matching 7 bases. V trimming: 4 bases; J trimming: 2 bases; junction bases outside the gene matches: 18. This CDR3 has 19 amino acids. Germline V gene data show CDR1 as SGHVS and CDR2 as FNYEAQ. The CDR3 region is CASSSLQSFGAGNTDTQYF. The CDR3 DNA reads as TGTGCCAGCAGCTCACTACAGTCCTTCGGAGCGGGGAACACAGATACGCAGTATTTT.

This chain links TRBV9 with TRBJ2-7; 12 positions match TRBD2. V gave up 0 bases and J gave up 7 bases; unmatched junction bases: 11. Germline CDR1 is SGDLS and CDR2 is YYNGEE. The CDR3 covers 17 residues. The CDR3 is CASSVGLAGARGVEQYF. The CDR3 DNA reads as TGTGCCAGCAGCGTAGGACTAGCGGGAGCCCGAGGGGTGGAGCAGTACTTC.